This TCR beta chain derives from a study of cytomegalovirus exposure and HLA in healthy donors (dated by TCRdb to about 2017). General notes on the study: The 670 or so repertoires of the first cohort and the approximately 110 validation repertoires were produced on the same platform, according to a later analysis. The aim of the study was to test whether cataloging public T cell receptors could identify signatures of past pathogen exposure. To predict cytomegalovirus infection status, the study combined high-throughput TCR immunosequencing, statistical association of individual TCRs with disease status, and machine learning. Along with the approximately 650-subject first cohort, a separate validation cohort of over 90 different subjects was used. Here is what the overall study found, with its caveats: A later analysis lacked HLA typing for the validation cohort, so it scored co-occurrence in that cohort across all 110 or so repertoires. The study gave a list of roughly 150 TCR beta chains associated with cytomegalovirus. Cytomegalovirus status was reported to be diagnosed by the classifier with high specificity and sensitivity in both the original and validation cohorts. The authors suggested that the approach could potentially be generalized to other disease states and immunological phenotypes. In vitro tests confirmed that a few of the cytomegalovirus-associated TCR beta chains recognize cytomegalovirus antigens. Subsequent analysis determined that TCRs grouped into clusters in the first cohort also showed a tendency toward co-occurrence across the roughly 130 validation repertoires, and 94% of cluster scores exceeded 0. While some public TCRs were present in many individuals, most TCR sequences turned up only very rarely across donors.

Concerning this clone itself: Its antigen target is currently unknown. No much larger clonotype is one base removed from it; base qualities were not supplied.

The donors were included in the validation cohort of over a hundred subjects, a group kept apart from the approximately 700-subject first cohort. Between the V and J ends, shortened by 1 base and 9 bases respectively, the junction contains 10 bases. From a lookup of the germline V gene (reference sequence), CDR1 and CDR2 are MNHEY and SMNVEV. The CDR3 holds 13 amino acids from the cysteine to the phenylalanine. CDR3 DNA only is kept here, 39 bases in frame from base 1. Library prep was done by the immunoSEQ multiplex PCR assay. From the authors' description of their analysis: A statistical classification framework was developed to diagnose cytomegalovirus status using the catalog of TCR beta chain sequences. Imported from immuneACCESS, the table was reduced by TCRdb to in-frame sequences with V and J called. These copies leave out some clones; in studies compared against another copy, an unresolved V gene accounts for under half, and the cause of the remainder is not known. V and J calls and clone size are as listed in that table; D and trimming were resolved from the DNA. Counted in this sample were 120,000 or so clones; about 88% of them appeared once. The ten largest account for around 1.5% of the sample.

What was sequenced was PBMCs. In this chain, TRBV27 is recombined with TRBJ2-1; the D gene assignment is ambiguous. The sequence derives from a man between 25 and 39 years old in good health and CMV-seronegative. CDR3 reads: CASSLFAPGEQFF. The bases are TGTGCCAGCAGTTTATTCGCACCGGGTGAGCAGTTCTTC.